This T cell receptor (beta chain) was identified during a study of OX40 agonist ivuxolimab in advanced cancers. Assay used: immunoSEQ multiplex PCR; TCRdb lists only in-frame clones, some missing. The sample contains tens of thousands of clones, 80% to 90% of which appear only once. V lost 0 bases and J 4 bases, leaving 10 bases between the germline ends. The CDR3 length is 15 residues. The germline V gene has CDR1 MNHEY and CDR2 SVGAGI. The sequence was collected from an adult with an advanced solid tumor such as melanoma, head and neck, liver or kidney cancer. Material: CD4+ or CD8+ T cells sorted from blood, obtained in a trial of the OX40 agonist ivuxolimab. The chain couples TRBV6-5 to TRBJ2-1; possible D gene TRBD2, 5 bases. For the CDR3, the DNA is TGTGCCAGCAGTTACTCTGAGGGTGTTTACAATGAGCAGTTCTTC. This sequence encodes CASSYSEGVYNEQFF.